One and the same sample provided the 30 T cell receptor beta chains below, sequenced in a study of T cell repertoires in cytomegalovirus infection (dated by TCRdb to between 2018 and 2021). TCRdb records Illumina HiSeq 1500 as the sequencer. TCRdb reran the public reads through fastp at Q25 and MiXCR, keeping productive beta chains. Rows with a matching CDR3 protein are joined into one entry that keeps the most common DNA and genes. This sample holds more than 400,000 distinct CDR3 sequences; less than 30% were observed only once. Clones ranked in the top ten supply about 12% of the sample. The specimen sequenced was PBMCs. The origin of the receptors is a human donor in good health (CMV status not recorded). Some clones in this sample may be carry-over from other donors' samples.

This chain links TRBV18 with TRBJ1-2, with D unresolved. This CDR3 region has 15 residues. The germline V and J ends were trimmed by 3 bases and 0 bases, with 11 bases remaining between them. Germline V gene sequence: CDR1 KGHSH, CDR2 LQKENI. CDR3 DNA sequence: TGTGCCAGCTCACCTCAGGACGGCCCTAACTATGGCTACACCTTC. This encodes CASSPQDGPNYGYTF.

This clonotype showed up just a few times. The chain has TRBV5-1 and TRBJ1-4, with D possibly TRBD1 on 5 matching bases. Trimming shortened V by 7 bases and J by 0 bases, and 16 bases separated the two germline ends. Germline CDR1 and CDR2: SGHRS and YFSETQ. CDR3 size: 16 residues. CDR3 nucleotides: TGCGCCAGCCACTCAGGTCGGACATCAACTAATGAAAAACTGTTTTTT. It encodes CASHSGRTSTNEKLFF.

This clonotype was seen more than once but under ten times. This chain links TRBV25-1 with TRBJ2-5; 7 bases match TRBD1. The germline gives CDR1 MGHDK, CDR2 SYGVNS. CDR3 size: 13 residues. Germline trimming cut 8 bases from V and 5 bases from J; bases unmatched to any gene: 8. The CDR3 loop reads CASALTGSETQYF. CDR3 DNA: TGTGCCAGCGCCCTGACAGGGTCCGAGACCCAGTACTTC.

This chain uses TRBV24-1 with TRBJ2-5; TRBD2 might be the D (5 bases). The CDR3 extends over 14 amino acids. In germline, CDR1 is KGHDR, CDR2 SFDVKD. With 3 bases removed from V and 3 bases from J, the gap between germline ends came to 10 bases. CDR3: CATSDKEGKETQYF. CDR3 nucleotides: TGTGCCACCAGTGATAAAGAGGGTAAAGAGACCCAGTACTTC.

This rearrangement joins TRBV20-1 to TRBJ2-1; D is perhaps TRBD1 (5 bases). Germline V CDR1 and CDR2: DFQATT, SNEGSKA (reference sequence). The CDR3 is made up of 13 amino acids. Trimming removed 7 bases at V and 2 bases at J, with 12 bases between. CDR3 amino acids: CSGTRATYNEQFF. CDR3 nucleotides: TGCAGTGGAACCAGGGCCACCTACAATGAGCAGTTCTTC.

This chain's CDR3 is CASSLALRERGPGELFF. For the CDR3, the DNA is TGTGCCAGCAGCTTAGCGTTGCGGGAGAGGGGGCCCGGGGAGCTGTTTTTT. The chain carries TRBV7-2 and TRBJ2-2; D assignment may be TRBD1 or TRBD2 (7 bases each). V lost 0 bases and J lost 6, with 17 bases in between. The CDR3 is made up of 17 amino acids. Germline V CDR1 and CDR2: SGHTA, FQGNSA.

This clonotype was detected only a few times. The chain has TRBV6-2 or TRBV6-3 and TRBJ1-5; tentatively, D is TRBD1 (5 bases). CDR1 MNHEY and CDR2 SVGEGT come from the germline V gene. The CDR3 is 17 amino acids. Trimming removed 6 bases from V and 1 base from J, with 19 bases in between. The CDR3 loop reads CASRTSGTTPSNQPQHF. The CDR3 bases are TGTGCCAGCAGGACTTCCGGGACCACACCAAGCAATCAGCCCCAGCATTTT.

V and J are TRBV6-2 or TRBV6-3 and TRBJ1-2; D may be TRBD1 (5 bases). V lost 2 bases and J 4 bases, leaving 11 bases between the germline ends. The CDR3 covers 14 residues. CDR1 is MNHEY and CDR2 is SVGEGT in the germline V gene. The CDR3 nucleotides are TGTGCCAGCAGTTACAGGGACCTATTCTATGGCTACACCTTC. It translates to CASSYRDLFYGYTF.

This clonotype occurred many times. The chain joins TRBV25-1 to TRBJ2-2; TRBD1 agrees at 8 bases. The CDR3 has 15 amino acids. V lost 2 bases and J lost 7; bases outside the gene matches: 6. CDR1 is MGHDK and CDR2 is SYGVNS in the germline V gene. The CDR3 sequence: CASSEQGARIGELFF. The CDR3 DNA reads TGTGCCAGCAGTGAACAGGGGGCAAGGATCGGGGAGCTGTTTTTT.

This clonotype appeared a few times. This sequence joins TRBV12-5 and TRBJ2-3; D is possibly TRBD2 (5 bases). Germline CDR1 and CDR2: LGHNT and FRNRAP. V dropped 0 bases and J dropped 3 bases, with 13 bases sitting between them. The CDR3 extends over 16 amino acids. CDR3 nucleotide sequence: TGTGCTAGTGGTTTGGTACTCGAGGGTCGGACAGATACGCAGTATTTT. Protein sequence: CASGLVLEGRTDTQYF.

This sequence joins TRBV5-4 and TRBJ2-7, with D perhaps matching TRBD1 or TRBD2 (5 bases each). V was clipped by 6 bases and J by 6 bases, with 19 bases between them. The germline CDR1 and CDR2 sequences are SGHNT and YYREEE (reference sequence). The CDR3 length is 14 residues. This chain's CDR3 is CASTLTGAPGEQYF. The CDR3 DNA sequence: TGTGCCAGCACCCTGACCGGGGCTCCCGGCGAGCAGTACTTC.

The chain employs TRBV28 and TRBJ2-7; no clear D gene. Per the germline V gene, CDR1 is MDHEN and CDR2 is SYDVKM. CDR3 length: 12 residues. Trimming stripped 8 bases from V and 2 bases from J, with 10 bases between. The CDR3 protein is CASHQKPYEQYF. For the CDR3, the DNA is TGTGCCAGCCATCAGAAGCCCTACGAGCAGTACTTC.

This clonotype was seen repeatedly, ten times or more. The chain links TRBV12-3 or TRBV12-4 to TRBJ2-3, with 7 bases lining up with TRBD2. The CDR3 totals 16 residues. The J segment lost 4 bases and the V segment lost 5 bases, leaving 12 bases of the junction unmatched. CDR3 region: CASSPGFAGASDTQYF. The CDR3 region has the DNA TGTGCCAGCAGTCCCGGATTCGCGGGAGCGTCAGATACGCAGTATTTT.

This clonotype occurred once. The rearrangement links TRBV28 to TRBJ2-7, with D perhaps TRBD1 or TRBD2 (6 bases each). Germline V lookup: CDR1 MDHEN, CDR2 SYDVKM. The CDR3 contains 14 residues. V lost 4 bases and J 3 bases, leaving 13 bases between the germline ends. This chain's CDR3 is CASSSIRGLYEQYF. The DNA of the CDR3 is TGTGCCAGCAGTTCAATCAGGGGACTCTACGAGCAGTACTTC.

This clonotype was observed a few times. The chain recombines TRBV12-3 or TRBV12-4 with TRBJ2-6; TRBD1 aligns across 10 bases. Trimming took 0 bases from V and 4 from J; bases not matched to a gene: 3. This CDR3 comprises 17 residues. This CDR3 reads CASSLAGQGGGANVLTF. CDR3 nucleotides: TGTGCCAGCAGTTTAGCCGGACAGGGGGGAGGGGCCAACGTCCTGACTTTC.

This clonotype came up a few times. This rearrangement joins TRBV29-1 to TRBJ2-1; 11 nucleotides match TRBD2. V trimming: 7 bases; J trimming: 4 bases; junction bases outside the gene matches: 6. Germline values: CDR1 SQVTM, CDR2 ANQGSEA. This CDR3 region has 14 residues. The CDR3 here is CSAHGLAGYNEQFF. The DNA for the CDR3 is TGCAGCGCCCATGGACTAGCGGGTTACAATGAGCAGTTCTTC.

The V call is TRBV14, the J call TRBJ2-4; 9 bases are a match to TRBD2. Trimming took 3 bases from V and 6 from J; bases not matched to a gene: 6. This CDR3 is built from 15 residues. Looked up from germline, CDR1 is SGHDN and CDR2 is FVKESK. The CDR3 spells CASSHAGAGGNIQYF. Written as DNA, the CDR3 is TGTGCCAGCAGCCATGCCGGAGCGGGAGGAAACATTCAGTACTTC.

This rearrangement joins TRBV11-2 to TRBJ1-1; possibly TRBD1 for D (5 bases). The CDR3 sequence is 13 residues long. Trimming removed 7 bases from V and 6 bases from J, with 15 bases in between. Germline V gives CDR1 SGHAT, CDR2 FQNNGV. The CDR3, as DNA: TGTGCCAGCACCCTCGGAGGGGCCGCTGAAGCTTTCTTT. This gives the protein CASTLGGAAEAFF.

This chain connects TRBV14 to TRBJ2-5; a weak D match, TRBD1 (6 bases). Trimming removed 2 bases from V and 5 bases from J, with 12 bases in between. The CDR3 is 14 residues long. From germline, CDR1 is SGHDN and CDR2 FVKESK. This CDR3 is CASSQRRDTETQYF. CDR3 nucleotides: TGTGCCAGCAGCCAACGCCGGGACACCGAGACCCAGTACTTC.

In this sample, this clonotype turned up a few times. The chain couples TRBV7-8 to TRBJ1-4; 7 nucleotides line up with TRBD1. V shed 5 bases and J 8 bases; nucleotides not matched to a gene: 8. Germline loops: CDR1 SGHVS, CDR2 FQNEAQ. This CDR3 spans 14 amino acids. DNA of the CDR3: TGTGCCAGCAGCCCCCCAGGGGGGGAGGAAAAACTGTTTTTT. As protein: CASSPPGGEEKLFF.

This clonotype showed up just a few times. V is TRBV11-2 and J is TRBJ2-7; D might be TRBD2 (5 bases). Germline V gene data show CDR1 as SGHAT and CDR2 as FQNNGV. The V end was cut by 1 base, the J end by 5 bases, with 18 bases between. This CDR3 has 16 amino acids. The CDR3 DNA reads TGTGCCAGCAGCTTAGGCGCGCGGAGCGGACGGGACGAGCAGTACGTC. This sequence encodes CASSLGARSGRDEQYV.

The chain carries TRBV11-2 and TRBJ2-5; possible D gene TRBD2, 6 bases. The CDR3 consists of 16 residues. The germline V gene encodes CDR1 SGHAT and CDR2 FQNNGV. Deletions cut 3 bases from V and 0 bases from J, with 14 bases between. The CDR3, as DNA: TGTGCCAGCAGCTTGCCCGCGAGCGGGTACCAAGAGACCCAGTACTTC. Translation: CASSLPASGYQETQYF.

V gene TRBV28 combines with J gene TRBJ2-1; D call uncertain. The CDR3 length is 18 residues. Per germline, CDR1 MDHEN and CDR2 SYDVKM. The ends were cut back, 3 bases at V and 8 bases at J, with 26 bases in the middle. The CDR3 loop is CASSFYRSFGPRQDEQFF. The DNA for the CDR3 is TGTGCCAGCAGTTTTTATCGGAGTTTCGGGCCTCGCCAGGATGAGCAGTTCTTC.

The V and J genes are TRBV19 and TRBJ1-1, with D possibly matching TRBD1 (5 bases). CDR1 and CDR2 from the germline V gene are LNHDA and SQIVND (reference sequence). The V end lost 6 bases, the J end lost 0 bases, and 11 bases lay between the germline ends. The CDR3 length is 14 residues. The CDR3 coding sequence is TGTGCCAGTAGAAAAGACAGTTTGAACACTGAAGCTTTCTTT. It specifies CASRKDSLNTEAFF.

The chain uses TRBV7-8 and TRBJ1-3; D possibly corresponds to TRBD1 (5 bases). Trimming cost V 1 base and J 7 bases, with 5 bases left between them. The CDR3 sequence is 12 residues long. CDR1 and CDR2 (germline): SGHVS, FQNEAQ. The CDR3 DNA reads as TGTGCCAGCAGCTTAGGACAGAACACCATATATTTT. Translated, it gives CASSLGQNTIYF.

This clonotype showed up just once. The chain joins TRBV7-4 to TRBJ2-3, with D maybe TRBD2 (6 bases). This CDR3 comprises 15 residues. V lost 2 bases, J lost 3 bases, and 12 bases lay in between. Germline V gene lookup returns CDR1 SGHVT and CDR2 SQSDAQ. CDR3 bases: TGTGCCAGCAGCTTACTAGCGCTGGGAACAGATACGCAGTATTTT. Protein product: CASSLLALGTDTQYF.

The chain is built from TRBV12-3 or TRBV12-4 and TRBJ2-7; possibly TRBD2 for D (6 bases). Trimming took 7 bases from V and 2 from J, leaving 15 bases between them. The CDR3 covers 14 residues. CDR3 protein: CASTDRGTTYEQYF. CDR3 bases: TGTGCCAGCACCGATCGGGGGACCACCTACGAGCAGTACTTC.

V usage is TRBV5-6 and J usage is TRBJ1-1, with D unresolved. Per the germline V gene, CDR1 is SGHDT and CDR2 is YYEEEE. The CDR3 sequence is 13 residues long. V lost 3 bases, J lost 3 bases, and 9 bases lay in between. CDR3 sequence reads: CASSSAGDTEAFF. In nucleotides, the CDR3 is TGTGCCAGCAGCTCCGCCGGGGACACTGAAGCTTTCTTT.

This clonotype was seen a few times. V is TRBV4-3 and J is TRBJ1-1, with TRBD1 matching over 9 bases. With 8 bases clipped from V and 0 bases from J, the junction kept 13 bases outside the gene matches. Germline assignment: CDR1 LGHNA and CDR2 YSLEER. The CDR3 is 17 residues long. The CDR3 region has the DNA TGCGCCAGCCGCCTACACCGGACAGGGGCTATGAACACTGAAGCTTTCTTT. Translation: CASRLHRTGAMNTEAFF.

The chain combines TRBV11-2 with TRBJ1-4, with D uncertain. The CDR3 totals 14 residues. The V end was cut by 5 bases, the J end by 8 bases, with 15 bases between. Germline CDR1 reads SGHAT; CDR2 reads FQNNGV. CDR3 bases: TGTGCCAGCAGCCCCCCTCGCGAGTGGGAAAAACTGTTTTTT. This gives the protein CASSPPREWEKLFF.